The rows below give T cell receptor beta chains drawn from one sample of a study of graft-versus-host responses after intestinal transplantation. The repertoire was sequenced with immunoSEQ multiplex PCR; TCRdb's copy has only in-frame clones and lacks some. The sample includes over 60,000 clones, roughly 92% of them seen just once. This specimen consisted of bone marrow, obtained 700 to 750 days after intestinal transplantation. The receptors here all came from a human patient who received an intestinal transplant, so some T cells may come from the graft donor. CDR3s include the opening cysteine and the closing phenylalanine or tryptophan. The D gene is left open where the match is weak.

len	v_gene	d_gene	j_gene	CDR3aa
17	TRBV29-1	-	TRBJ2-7	CSVEEGGVGDNPYEQYF
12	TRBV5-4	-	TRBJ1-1	CASNQPNTEAFF
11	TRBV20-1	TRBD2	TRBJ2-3	CSAPIAGGLYF
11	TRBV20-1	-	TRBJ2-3	CSASGGDTQYF
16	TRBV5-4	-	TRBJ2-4	CASSQGKTRTKGIQYF
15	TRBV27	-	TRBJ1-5	CASSLFGGTHQPQHF
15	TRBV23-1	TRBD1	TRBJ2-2	CAWTKDRAGAGELFF
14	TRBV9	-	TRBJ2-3	CASSVLLGTDTQYF
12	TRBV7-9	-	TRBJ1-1	CASVLGRGEAFF
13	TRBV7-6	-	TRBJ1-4	CASSATGGEKLFF
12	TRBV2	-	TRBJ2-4	CASRAGTNIQYF
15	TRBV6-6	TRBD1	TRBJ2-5	CASSHGTEDQETQYF
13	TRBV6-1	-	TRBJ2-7	CATRTVISYEQYF
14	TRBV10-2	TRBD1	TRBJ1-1	CASASTGLGTEAFF
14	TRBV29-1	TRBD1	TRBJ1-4	CSVDPGQGYEKLFF
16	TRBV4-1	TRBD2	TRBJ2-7	CASTPSSGRAIDEQYF
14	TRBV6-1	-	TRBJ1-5	CASSEGGGTGPQHF
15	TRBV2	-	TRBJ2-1	CASFGAGRTYNEQFF
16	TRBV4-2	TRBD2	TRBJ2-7	CASSVEVLAGGYEQYF
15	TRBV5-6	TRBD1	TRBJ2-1	CASSPGQGAYNEQFF
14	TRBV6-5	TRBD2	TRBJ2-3	CASRSGTSPDTQYF
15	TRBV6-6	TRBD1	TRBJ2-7	CASSYGDRGPHEQYF
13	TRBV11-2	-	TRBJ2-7	CASSLDSPYEQYF
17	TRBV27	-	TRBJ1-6	CASSSPLQEGKESPLHF
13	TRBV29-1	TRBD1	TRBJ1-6	CSVGGDSNSPLHF
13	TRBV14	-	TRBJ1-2	CASSQRRNNGYTF
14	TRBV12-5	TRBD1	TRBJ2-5	CASAQDRALKTQYF
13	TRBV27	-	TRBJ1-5	CASGYSSNQPQHF
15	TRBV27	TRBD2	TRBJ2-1	CASSFSGRANNEQFF
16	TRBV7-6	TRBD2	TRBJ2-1	CASSSHPGTSGNEQFF
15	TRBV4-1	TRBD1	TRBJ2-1	CASSHGRDRDNEQFF
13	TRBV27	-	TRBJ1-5	CASSKRGGQPQHF
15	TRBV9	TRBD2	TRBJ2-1	CASSVEGLAGDEQFF
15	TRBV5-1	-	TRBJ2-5	CASSLVAGVGETQYF
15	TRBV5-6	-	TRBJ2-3	CASTNWGTFTDTQYF
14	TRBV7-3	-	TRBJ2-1	CASSLSPRDNEQFF
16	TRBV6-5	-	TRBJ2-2	CASSYQDTPNTGELFF
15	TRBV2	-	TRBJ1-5	CASSEQGLGNQPQHF
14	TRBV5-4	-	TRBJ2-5	CASSPWLVGETQYF
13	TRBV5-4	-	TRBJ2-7	CASSRGQPYEQYF
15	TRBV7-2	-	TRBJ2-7	CASSLSAGTRYEQYF
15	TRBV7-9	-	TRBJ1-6	CASSFLQGESSPLHF
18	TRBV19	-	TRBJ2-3	CASSIDSHGDPHTDTQYF
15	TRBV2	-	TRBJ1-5	CASSAPQILDQPQHF
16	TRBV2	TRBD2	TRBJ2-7	CASSPTGTSGQYEQYF
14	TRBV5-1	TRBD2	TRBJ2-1	CASSPRLASNEQFF
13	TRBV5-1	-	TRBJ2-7	CASSLGNSYEQYF
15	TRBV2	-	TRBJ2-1	CASSQDFGPLNEQFF
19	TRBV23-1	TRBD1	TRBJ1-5	CASSQSCQGGGTGNQPQHF
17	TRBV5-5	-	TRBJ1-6	CASSSGSTGYYNSPLHF